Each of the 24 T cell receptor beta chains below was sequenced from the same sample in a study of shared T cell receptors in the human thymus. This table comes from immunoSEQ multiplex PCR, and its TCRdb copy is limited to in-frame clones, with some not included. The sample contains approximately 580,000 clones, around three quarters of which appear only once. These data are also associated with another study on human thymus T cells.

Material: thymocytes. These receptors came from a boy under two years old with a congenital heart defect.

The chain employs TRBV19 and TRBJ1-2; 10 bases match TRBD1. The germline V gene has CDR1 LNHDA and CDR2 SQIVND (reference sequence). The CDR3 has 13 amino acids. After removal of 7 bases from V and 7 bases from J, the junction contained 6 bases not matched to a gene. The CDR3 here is CASTPGQGPGYTF. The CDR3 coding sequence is TGTGCCAGTACCCCGGGACAGGGGCCTGGCTACACCTTC.

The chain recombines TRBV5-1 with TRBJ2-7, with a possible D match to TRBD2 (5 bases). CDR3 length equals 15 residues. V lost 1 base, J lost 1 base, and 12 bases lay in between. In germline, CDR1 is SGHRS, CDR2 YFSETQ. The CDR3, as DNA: TGCGCCAGCAGCTTGAGTGCGGACTCGTCCTACGAGCAGTACTTC. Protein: CASSLSADSSYEQYF.

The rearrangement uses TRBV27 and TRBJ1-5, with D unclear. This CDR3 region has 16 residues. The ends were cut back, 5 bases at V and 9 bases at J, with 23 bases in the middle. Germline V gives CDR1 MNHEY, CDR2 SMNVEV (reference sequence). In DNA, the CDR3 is TGTGCCAGCAGTCCAGGTAGAAACCCTAGCTTCGGGCCCCAGCATTTT. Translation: CASSPGRNPSFGPQHF.

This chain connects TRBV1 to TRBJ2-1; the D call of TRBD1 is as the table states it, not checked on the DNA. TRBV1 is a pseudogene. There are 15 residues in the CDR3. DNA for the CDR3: TGCACCAGCAGCCAAGATTCGGCAGGGGGCCCTGAGCAGTTCTTC. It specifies CTSSQDSAGGPEQFF.

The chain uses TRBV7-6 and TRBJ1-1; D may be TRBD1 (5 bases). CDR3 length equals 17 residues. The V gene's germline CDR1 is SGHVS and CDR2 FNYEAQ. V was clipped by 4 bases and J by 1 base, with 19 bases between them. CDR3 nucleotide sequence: TGTGCCAGCAGCTCAAGTGGTGGCCCTAGGGGGAACACTGAAGCTTTCTTT. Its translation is CASSSSGGPRGNTEAFF.

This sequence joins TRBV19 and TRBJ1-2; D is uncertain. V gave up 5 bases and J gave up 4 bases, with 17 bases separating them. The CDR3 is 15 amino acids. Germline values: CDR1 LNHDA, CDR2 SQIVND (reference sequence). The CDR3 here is CASSHPARAGYGYTF. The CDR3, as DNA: TGTGCCAGTAGTCACCCGGCGAGGGCGGGCTATGGCTACACCTTC.

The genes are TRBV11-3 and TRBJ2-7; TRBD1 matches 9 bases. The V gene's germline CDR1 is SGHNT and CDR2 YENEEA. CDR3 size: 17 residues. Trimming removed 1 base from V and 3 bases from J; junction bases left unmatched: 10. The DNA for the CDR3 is TGTGCCAGCAGCTTAGGGCAACCAACAGGGGGCGACTACGAGCAGTACTTC. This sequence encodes CASSLGQPTGGDYEQYF.

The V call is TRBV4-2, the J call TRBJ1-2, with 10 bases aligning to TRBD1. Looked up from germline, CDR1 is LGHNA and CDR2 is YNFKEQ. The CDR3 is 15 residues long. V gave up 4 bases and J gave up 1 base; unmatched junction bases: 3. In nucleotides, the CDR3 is TGTGCCAGCAGCCCCGGGACAGGGGATAACTATGGCTACACCTTC. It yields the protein CASSPGTGDNYGYTF.

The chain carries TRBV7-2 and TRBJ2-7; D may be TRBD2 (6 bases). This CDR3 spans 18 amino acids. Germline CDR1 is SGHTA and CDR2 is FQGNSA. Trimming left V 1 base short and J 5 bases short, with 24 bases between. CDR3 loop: CASSLVEPGLPLRHEQYF. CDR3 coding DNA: TGTGCCAGCAGCTTAGTAGAGCCGGGACTTCCTCTGCGCCACGAGCAGTACTTC.

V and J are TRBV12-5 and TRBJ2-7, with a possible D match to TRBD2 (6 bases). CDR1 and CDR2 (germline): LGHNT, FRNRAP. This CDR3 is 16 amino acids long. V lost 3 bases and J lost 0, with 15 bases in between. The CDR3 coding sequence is TGTGCTAGTGGTTTCCGAACTAGCCCTAGCTCCTACGAGCAGTACTTC. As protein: CASGFRTSPSSYEQYF.

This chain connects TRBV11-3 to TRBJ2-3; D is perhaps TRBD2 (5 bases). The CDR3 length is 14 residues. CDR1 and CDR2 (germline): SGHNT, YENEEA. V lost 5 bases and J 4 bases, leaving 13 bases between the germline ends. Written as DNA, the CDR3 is TGTGCCAGCAGCCGCCGGGGATTCGCAGATACGCAGTATTTT. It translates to CASSRRGFADTQYF.

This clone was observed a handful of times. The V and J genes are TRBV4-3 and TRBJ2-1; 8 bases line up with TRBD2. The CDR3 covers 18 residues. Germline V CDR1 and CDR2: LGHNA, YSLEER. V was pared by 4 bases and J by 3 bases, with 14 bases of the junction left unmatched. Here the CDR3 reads CASSLALSPAGGYNEQFF. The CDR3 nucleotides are TGCGCCAGCAGCCTCGCTCTGAGTCCCGCGGGAGGCTACAATGAGCAGTTCTTC.

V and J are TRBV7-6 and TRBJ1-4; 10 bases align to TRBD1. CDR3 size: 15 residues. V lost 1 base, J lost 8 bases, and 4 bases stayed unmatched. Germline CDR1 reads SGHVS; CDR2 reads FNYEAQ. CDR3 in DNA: TGTGCCAGCAGCTTAGGAGGGACAGGGGAAGAAAAACTGTTTTTT. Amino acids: CASSLGGTGEEKLFF.

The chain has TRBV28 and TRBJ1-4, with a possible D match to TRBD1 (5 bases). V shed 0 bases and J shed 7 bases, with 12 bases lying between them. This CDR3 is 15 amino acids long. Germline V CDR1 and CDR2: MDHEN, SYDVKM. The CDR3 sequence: CASSLWGRQGEKLFF. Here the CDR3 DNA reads TGTGCCAGCAGTTTATGGGGGCGGCAGGGTGAAAAACTGTTTTTT.

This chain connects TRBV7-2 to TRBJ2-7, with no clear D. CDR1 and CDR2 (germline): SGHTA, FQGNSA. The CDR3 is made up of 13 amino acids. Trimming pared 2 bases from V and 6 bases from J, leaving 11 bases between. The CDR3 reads CASSLTSVGEQYF. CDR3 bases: TGTGCCAGCAGCTTAACCAGCGTCGGCGAGCAGTACTTC.

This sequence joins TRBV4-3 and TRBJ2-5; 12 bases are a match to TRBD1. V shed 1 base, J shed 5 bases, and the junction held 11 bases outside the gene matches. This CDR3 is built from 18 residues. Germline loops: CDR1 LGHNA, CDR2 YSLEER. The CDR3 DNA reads TGCGCCAGCAGCCAAGTAGCTAGGGACAGGGGGCGAAAGGAGACCCAGTACTTC. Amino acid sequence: CASSQVARDRGRKETQYF.

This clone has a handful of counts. The CDR3 nucleotides are TGCGCCAGCAGCCCTGATGTTGCGGGAGTGGCCTACAATGAGCAGTTCTTC. Its translation: CASSPDVAGVAYNEQFF. The chain employs TRBV4-1 and TRBJ2-1; 7 bases match TRBD2. The ends lost 4 bases at V and 2 bases at J; junction bases unmatched: 11. The germline gives CDR1 MGHRA, CDR2 YSYEKL. The CDR3 contains 17 residues.

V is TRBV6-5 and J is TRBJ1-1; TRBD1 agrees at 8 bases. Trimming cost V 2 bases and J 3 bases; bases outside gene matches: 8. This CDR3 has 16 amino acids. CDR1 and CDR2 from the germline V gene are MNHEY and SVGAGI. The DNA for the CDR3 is TGTGCCAGCAGTTACCGGACAGGGCCGGCGGACACTGAAGCTTTCTTT. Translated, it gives CASSYRTGPADTEAFF.

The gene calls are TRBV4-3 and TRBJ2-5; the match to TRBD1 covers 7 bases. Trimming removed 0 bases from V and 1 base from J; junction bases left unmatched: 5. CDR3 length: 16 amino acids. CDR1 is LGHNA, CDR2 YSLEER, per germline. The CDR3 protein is CASSQESPGGQETQYF. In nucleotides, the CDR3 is TGCGCCAGCAGCCAAGAATCGCCAGGGGGCCAAGAGACCCAGTACTTC.

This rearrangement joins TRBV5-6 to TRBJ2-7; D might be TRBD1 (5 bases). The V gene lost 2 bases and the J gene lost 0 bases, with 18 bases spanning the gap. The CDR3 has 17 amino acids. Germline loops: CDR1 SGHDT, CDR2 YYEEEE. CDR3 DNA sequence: TGTGCCAGCAGCTTTGGCAGGGATACGGCCCGCTCCTACGAGCAGTACTTC. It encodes CASSFGRDTARSYEQYF.

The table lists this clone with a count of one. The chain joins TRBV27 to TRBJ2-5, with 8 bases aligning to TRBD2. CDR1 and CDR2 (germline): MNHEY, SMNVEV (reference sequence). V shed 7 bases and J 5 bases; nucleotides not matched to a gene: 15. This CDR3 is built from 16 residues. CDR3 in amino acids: CASTLKGTRGGETQYF. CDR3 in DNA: TGTGCCAGCACCCTTAAGGGGACTAGGGGAGGGGAGACCCAGTACTTC.

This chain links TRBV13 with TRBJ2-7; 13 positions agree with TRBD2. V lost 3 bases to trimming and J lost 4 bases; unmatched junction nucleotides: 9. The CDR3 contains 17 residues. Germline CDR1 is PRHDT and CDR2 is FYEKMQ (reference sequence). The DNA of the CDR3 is TGTGCCAGCAGCTTTAGGACTAGCGGGAGTTTAGAATACGAGCAGTACTTC. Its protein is CASSFRTSGSLEYEQYF.

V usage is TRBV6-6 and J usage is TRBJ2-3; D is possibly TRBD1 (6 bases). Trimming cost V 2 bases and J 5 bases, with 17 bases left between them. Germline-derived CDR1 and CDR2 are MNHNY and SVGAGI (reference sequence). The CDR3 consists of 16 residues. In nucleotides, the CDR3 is TGTGCCAGCAGTTACCGGGACACAGAAATACTAGATACGCAGTATTTT. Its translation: CASSYRDTEILDTQYF.

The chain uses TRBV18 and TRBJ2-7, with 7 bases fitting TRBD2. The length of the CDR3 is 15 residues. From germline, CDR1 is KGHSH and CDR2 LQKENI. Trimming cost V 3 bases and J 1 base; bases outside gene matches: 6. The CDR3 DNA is TGTGCCAGCTCACCCCCGGGACTAACTTCCTACGAGCAGTACTTC. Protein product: CASSPPGLTSYEQYF.